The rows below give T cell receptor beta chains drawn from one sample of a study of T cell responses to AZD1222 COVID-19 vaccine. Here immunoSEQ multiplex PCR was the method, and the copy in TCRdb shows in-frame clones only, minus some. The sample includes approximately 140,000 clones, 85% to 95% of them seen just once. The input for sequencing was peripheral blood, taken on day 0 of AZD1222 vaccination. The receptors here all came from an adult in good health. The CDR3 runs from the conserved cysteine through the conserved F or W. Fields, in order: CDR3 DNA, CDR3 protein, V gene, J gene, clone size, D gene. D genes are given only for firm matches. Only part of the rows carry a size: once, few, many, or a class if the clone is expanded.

TGTGCCAGCAGCTTGGCCACGGGTAAAACGACACCCCTCCACTTT,CASSLATGKTTPLHF,TRBV5-8,TRBJ1-6,-,-
TGTGCCAGCAGCTCGGGGGAGTATAATTCACCCCTCCACTTT,CASSSGEYNSPLHF,TRBV11-2,TRBJ1-6,-,-
TGTGCCAGCAGTCGTCGGGTGAACACTGAAGCTTTCTTT,CASSRRVNTEAFF,TRBV6-5,TRBJ1-1,few,-
TGTGCCAGTAGTTCGCTACAGGAGAATCAGCCCCAGCATTTT,CASSSLQENQPQHF,TRBV19,TRBJ1-5,-,-
TGTGCCAGCAGTTACGAGACAGGGGCCAATGAAGCTTTCTTT,CASSYETGANEAFF,TRBV6-5,TRBJ1-1,-,TRBD1
TGTGCCAGCAGTTTCCAAAGCGGGGAGGCCTACAATGAGCAGTTCTTC,CASSFQSGEAYNEQFF,TRBV27,TRBJ2-1,-,TRBD2
TGTGCCAGCAGCCGCGGGACAGGTTCCTACGAGCAGTACTTC,CASSRGTGSYEQYF,TRBV11-3,TRBJ2-7,-,TRBD1
TGTGCCCGGAAGGGCAGCCATAATGAAAAACTGTTTTTT,CARKGSHNEKLFF,TRBV30,TRBJ1-4,-,-
TGTGCCAGCAGTGCCCGGACTAGGGCCAATGAGCAGTTCTTC,CASSARTRANEQFF,TRBV2,TRBJ2-1,-,TRBD2
TGTGCCAGCTCACGGAACTCTCCGATGAACACTGAAGCTTTCTTT,CASSRNSPMNTEAFF,TRBV18,TRBJ1-1,-,-
TGTGCCAGCAGCCTCCTAATGGGGCTAGCTCTATACAATGAGCAGTTCTTC,CASSLLMGLALYNEQFF,TRBV11-2,TRBJ2-1,-,-
TGTGCCAGCAGTGAAGAGACAGCATATGGCTACACCTTC,CASSEETAYGYTF,TRBV2,TRBJ1-2,once,-
TGTGCCAGCAGCCCGAAGGACAGGGGGGGAGGAAACACCATATATTTT,CASSPKDRGGGNTIYF,TRBV7-9,TRBJ1-3,-,TRBD1